A single sample is the source of the 17 T cell receptor beta chains below, sequenced in a study of monozygotic twins with inflammatory bowel disease. TCRdb re-called the 5' RACE reads and catalogs CDR3 proteins one per entry, DNA excluded. The table for this sample gives about 450,000 distinct CDR3 sequences. The specimen was blood. The receptors here all came from a human donor with ulcerative colitis or Crohn's disease, or a healthy co-twin of an affected twin (not recorded which).

This chain links TRBV19 with TRBJ2-1; TCRdb reports TRBD1, a call that lacks DNA to check it against. The germline V gene encodes CDR1 LNHDA and CDR2 SQIVND (reference sequence). The length of the CDR3 is 15 residues. CDR3 sequence: CASSFRDGINNEQFF.

The chain couples TRBV28 to TRBJ1-5; as DNA is missing, the TRBD1 call by TCRdb cannot be tested. CDR1 MDHEN and CDR2 SYDVKM come from the germline V gene. CDR3 length equals 14 residues. The chain's CDR3 is CASSPTGSPQPQHF.

The J gene is TRBJ2-3, the V gene TRBV2; lacking DNA, the TRBD2 call made by TCRdb goes unchecked. CDR3 size: 15 residues. Germline assignment: CDR1 SNHLY and CDR2 FYNNEI. CDR3 sequence: CASAGRQISTDTQYF.

The CDR3 here is CASSLTRSNTGELFF. V gene TRBV28 combines with J gene TRBJ2-2. Looked up from germline, CDR1 is MDHEN and CDR2 is SYDVKM. CDR3 length: 15 amino acids.

The chain links TRBV18 to TRBJ2-1. Germline V gene lookup returns CDR1 KGHSH and CDR2 LQKENI. The CDR3 runs 15 residues. CDR3 residues: CASSPRVTSYNEQFF.

This chain connects TRBV7-2 to TRBJ2-2; without DNA, the TCRdb call of TRBD2 cannot be checked. This CDR3 is 15 amino acids long. Per the germline V gene, CDR1 is SGHTA and CDR2 is FQGNSA. The CDR3 is CASSNSGPNTGELFF.

The chain combines TRBV19 with TRBJ2-5; without DNA, the TCRdb call of TRBD2 cannot be checked. CDR3 length equals 13 residues. The germline V gene has CDR1 LNHDA and CDR2 SQIVND (reference sequence). CDR3 in amino acids: CASSIRLEETQYF.

The V call is TRBV5-1, the J call TRBJ2-7; the TCRdb call, TRBD1, lacks DNA for checking. The CDR3 contains 17 residues. Germline CDR1 is SGHRS and CDR2 is YFSETQ. This chain's CDR3 is CASSLGGPGQGHYEQYF.

The CDR3 loop is CASSARQGFYNEQFF. The chain employs TRBV9 and TRBJ2-1; as DNA is missing, the TRBD1 call by TCRdb cannot be tested. The CDR3 runs 15 residues. Germline CDR1 SGDLS, CDR2 YYNGEE.

J is TRBJ2-3 and V is TRBV24-1; TCRdb's assignment of TRBD2 cannot be checked, as there is no DNA. The germline gives CDR1 KGHDR, CDR2 SFDVKD. CDR3 length equals 13 residues. The CDR3: CATSAAGQDTQYF.

The chain recombines TRBV20-1 with TRBJ2-7; no DNA is available, so the TRBD1 call from TCRdb remains unchecked. The CDR3 sequence is 14 residues long. Germline V gene sequence: CDR1 DFQATT, CDR2 SNEGSKA (reference sequence). CDR3 region: CSARYPGRSYEQYF.

The rearrangement joins TRBV15 to TRBJ2-6. The CDR3 covers 17 residues. The germline V gene encodes CDR1 LNHNV and CDR2 YYDKDF (reference sequence). The CDR3 reads CATSSTGLVNGANVLTF.

The rearrangement links TRBV30 to TRBJ1-1; TCRdb indicates TRBD1, and absent DNA this call remains unverified. The CDR3 length is 14 residues. CDR1 and CDR2 (germline): GTSNPN, SVGIG (reference sequence). The CDR3 sequence: CALSGGAGNTEAFF.

The V call is TRBV4-1, the J call TRBJ1-4; TCRdb designates TRBD1, a call that cannot be tested without DNA. This CDR3 has 12 amino acids. Germline V gives CDR1 MGHRA, CDR2 YSYEKL. CDR3 sequence: CASRPPGGRLFF.

The chain has TRBV7-2 and TRBJ2-3; the D call of TRBD1 rests on TCRdb alone, since no DNA is present to check it. Germline CDR1 SGHTA, CDR2 FQGNSA. This CDR3 has 17 residues. CDR3 residues: CASSPWGRGVRTDTQYF.

J is TRBJ2-1 and V is TRBV30; TCRdb gives TRBD1 as the D gene, but with no DNA this cannot be confirmed. Germline V gives CDR1 GTSNPN, CDR2 SVGIG (reference sequence). This CDR3 contains 14 residues. CDR3 loop: CAWLGTPDYNEQFF. The complete variable domain, with remaining parts taken from reference TRBV30 and TRBJ2-1, reads SQTIHQWPATLVQPVGSPLSLECTVEGTSNPNLYWYRQAAGRGLQLLFYSVGIGQISSEVPQNLSASRPQDRQFILSSKKLLLSDSGFYLCAWLGTPDYNEQFFGPGTRLTVL.

The CDR3 here is CASSFTPNTIYF. The V call is TRBV12-3 or TRBV12-4, the J call TRBJ1-3. The CDR3 has 12 amino acids.